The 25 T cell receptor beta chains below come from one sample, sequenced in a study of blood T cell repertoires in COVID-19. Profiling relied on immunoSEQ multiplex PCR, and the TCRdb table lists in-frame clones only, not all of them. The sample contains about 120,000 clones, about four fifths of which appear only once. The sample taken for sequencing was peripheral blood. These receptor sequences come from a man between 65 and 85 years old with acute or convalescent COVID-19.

The chain's CDR3 is CASSYSRQYGEKLFF. As DNA, the CDR3 is TGTGCCAGCAGTTACTCAAGACAGTATGGCGAAAAACTGTTTTTT. V and J are TRBV6-5 and TRBJ1-4; D possibly corresponds to TRBD1 (5 bases). Trimming took off 0 bases at V and 8 bases at J, with 13 bases between the two ends. The CDR3 spans 15 residues. Germline CDR1 reads MNHEY; CDR2 reads SVGAGI.

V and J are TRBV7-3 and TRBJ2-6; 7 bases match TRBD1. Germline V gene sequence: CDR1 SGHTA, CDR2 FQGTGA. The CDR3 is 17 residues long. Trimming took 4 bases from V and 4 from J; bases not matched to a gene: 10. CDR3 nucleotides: TGTGCCAGCAGCTCCTCGACAGGGAGAGCAGGGGCCAACGTCCTGACTTTC. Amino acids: CASSSSTGRAGANVLTF.

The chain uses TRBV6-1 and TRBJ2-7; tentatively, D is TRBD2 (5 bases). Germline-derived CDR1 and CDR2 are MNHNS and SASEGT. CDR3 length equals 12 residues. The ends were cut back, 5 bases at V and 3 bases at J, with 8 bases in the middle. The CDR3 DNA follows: TGTGCCAGCAGTTATGAGGGCTACGAGCAGTACTTC. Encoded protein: CASSYEGYEQYF.

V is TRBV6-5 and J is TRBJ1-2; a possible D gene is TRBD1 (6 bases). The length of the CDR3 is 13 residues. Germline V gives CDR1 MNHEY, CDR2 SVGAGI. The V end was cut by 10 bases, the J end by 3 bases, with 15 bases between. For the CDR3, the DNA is TGTGCCACCAATACCAGGGGATACTATGGCTACACCTTC. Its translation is CATNTRGYYGYTF.

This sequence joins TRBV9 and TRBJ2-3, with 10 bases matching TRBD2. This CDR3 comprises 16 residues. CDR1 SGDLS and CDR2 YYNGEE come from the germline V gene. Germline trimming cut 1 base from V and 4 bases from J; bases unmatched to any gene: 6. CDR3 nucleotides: TGTGCCAGCAGCGTACGCCAGCGGGGGGGCGCAGATACGCAGTATTTT. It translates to CASSVRQRGGADTQYF. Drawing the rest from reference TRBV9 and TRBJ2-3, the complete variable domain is DSGVTQTPKHLITATGQRVTLRCSPRSGDLSVYWYQQSLDQGLQFLIQYYNGEERAKGNILERFSAQQFPDLHSELNLSSLELGDSALYFCASSVRQRGGADTQYFGPGTRLTVL.

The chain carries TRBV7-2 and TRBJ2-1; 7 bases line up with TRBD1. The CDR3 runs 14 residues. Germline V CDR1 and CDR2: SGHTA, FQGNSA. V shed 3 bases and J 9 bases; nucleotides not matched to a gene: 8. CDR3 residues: CASSLHRGEGEQFF. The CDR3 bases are TGTGCCAGCAGCTTGCACAGGGGAGAGGGTGAGCAGTTCTTC.

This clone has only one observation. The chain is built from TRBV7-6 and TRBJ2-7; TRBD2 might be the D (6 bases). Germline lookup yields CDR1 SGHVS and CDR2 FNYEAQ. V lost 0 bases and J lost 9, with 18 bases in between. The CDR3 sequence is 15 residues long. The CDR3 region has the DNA TGTGCCAGCAGCTTAGCGCCTGGAGGGCCCTTGGGGCAGTACTTC. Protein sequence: CASSLAPGGPLGQYF.

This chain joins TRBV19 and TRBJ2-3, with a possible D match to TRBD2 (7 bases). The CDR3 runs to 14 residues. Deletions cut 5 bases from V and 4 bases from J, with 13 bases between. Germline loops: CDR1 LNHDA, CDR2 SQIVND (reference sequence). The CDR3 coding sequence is TGTGCCAGTAGTTTTGGGGGGGCCCCAGATACGCAGTATTTT. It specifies CASSFGGAPDTQYF.

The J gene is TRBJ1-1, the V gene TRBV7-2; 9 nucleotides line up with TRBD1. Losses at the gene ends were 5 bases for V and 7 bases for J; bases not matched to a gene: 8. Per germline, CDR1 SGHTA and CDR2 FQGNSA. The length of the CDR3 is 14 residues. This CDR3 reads CASSPMDRGIEAFF. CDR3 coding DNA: TGTGCCAGCAGCCCGATGGACAGGGGAATTGAAGCTTTCTTT.

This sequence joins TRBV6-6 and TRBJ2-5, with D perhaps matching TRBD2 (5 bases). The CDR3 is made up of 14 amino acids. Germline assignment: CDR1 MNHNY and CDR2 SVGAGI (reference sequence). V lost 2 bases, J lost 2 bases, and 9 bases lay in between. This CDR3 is CASSYGGPQETQYF. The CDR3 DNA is TGTGCCAGCAGTTACGGAGGTCCGCAAGAGACCCAGTACTTC.

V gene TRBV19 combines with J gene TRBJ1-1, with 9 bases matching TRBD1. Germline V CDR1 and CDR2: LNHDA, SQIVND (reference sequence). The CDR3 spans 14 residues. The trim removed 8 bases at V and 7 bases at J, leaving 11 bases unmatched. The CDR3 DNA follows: TGTGCCAGTGAGTCGACCCGGGACAGGGATGAAGCTTTCTTT. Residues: CASESTRDRDEAFF.

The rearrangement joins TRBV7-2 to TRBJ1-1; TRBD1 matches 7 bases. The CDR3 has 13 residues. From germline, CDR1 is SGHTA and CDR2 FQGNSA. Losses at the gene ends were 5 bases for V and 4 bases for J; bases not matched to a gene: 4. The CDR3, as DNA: TGTGCCAGCAGCGCCCGACAGGGCACTGAAGCTTTCTTT. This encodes CASSARQGTEAFF.

CDR3 region: CASSFGTQGNEQFF. In DNA form, the CDR3 reads TGTGCCAGCAGCTTTGGGACACAGGGGAATGAGCAGTTCTTC. The chain joins TRBV5-6 to TRBJ2-1; 7 bases fit TRBD1. V was clipped by 2 bases and J by 7 bases; unmatched bases: 6. From germline, CDR1 is SGHDT and CDR2 YYEEEE. This CDR3 comprises 14 residues. The whole variable domain, filled in from reference TRBV5-6 and TRBJ2-1, reads DAGVTQSPTHLIKTRGQQVTLRCSPKSGHDTVSWYQQALGQGPQFIFQYYEEEERQRGNFPDRFSGHQFPNYSSELNVNALLLGDSALYLCASSFGTQGNEQFFGPGTRLTVL.

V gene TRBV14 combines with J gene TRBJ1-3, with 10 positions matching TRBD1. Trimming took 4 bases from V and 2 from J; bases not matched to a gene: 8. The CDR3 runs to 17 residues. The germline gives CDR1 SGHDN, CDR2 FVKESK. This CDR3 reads CASSPITGQGAGNTIYF. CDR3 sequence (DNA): TGTGCCAGCAGCCCAATTACTGGACAGGGGGCTGGAAACACCATATATTTT.

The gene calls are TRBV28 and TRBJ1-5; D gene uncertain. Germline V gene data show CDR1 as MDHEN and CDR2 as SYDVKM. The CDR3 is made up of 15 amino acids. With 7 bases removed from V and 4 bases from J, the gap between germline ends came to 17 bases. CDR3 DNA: TGTGCCAGCACCTCCGGGAGCCGGGGTAATCAGCCCCAGCATTTT. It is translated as CASTSGSRGNQPQHF.

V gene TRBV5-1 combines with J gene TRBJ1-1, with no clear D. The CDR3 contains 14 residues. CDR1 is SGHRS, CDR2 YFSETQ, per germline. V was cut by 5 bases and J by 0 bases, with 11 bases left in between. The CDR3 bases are TGCGCCAGCAGTTTACAGCTAATGAACACTGAAGCTTTCTTT. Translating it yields CASSLQLMNTEAFF.

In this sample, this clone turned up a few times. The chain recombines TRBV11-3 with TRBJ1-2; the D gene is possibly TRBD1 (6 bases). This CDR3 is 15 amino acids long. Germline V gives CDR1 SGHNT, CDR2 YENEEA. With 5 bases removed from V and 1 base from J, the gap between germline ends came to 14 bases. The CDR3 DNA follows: TGTGCCAGCAGCACCGGACAGAGGAGTAACTATGGCTACACCTTC. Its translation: CASSTGQRSNYGYTF.

Here the CDR3 DNA reads TGTGCCAGCAGCTTAGACCGGCCTCTAGCGGGGGGGCCTGGTGAGCAGTTCTTC. Its protein is CASSLDRPLAGGPGEQFF. This chain uses TRBV7-2 with TRBJ2-1; TRBD2 matches at 12 bases. This CDR3 region has 18 residues. After removal of 1 base from V and 9 bases from J, the junction contained 13 bases not matched to a gene. Germline V gives CDR1 SGHTA, CDR2 FQGNSA. Supplemented by reference TRBV7-2 and TRBJ2-1, the full variable domain reads GAGVSQSPSNKVTEKGKDVELRCDPISGHTALYWYRQSLGQGLEFLIYFQGNSAPDKSGLPSDRFSAERTGGSVSTLTIQRTQQEDSAVYLCASSLDRPLAGGPGEQFFGPGTRLTVL.

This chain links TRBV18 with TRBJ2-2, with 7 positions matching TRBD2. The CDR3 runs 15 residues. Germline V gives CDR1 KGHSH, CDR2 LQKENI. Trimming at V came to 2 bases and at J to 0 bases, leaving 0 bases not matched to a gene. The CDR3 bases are TGTGCCAGCTCACCAGGGAGGGCGAACACCGGGGAGCTGTTTTTT. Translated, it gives CASSPGRANTGELFF. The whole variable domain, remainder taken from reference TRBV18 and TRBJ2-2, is NAGVMQNPRHLVRRRGQEARLRCSPMKGHSHVYWYRQLPEEGLKFMVYLQKENIIDESGMPKERFSAEFPKEGPSILRIQQVVRGDSAAYFCASSPGRANTGELFFGEGSRLTVL.

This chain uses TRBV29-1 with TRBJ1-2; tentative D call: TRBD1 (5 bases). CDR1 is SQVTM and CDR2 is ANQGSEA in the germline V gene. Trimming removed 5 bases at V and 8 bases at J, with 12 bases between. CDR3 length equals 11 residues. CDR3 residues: CSVRREVGYTF. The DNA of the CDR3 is TGCAGCGTTCGCAGGGAGGTCGGCTACACCTTC.

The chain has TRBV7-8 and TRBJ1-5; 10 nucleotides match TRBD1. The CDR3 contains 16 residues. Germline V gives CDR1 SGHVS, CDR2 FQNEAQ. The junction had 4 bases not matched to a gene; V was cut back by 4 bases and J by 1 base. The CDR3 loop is CASSSGQGGSNQPQHF. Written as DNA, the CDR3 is TGTGCCAGCAGCTCCGGACAGGGGGGGAGCAATCAGCCCCAGCATTTT.

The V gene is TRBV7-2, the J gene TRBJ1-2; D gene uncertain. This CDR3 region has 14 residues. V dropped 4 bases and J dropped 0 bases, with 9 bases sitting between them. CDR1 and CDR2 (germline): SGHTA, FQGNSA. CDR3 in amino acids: CASSSQSSNYGYTF. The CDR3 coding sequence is TGTGCCAGCAGCTCACAGAGTTCTAACTATGGCTACACCTTC.

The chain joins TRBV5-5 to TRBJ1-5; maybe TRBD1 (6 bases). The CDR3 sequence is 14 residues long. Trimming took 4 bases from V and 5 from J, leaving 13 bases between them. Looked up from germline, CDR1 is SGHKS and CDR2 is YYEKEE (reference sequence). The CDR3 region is CASSVTGFDQPQHF. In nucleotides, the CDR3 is TGTGCCAGCAGCGTAACAGGGTTTGATCAGCCCCAGCATTTT.

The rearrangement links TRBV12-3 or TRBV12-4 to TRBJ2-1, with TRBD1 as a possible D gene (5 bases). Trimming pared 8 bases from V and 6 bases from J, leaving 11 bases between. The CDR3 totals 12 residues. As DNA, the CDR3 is TGTGCCAGCTCCGACAGTAGCAATGAGCAGTTCTTC. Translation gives CASSDSSNEQFF.

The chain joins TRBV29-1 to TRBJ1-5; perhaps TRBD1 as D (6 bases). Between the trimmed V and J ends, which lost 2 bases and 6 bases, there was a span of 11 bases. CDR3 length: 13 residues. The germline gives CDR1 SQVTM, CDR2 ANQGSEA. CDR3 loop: CSVELGRGQPQHF. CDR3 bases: TGCAGCGTTGAATTGGGCAGGGGTCAGCCCCAGCATTTT.